These T cell receptor beta chains were read from a single sample in a study of OX40 agonist ivuxolimab in advanced cancers. This table comes from immunoSEQ multiplex PCR, and its TCRdb copy is limited to in-frame clones, with some not included. This table has tens of thousands of clones, 75% to 90% appearing once. The sequenced sample was CD4+ or CD8+ T cells sorted from blood, obtained in a trial of the OX40 agonist ivuxolimab. The receptor source for this set is an adult with an advanced solid tumor such as melanoma, head and neck, liver or kidney cancer. Both conserved end residues are part of each CDR3. A D gene is named only where the DNA matches it firmly. A clone size is listed for some rows: how often the clone was seen (once, few, many), or a class if it is expanded.

clone_size d_call j_call v_call cdr3_nt cdr3_aa
. . TRBJ2-1 TRBV7-3 TGTGCCAGCAGCTTAACGGCTGGCGGCAATGAGCAGTTCTTC CASSLTAGGNEQFF
. . TRBJ2-7 TRBV27 TGTGCCAGCAGTCCCCAGGGGTCCCCCAACGAGCAGTACTTC CASSPQGSPNEQYF
. TRBD2 TRBJ2-5 TRBV30 TGTGCCTGGACCCTGGGACTAGCGGGAGGGCCGGCCGAGACCCAGTACTTC CAWTLGLAGGPAETQYF
. TRBD2 TRBJ2-7 TRBV7-2 TGTGCCAGCAGCTTAAGGCTAGCGGGCGAGCAGTACTTC CASSLRLAGEQYF
. TRBD1 TRBJ2-5 TRBV6-5 TGTGCCAGCAGTTACGAAAACAGGGGGCAGGAGACCCAGTACTTC CASSYENRGQETQYF
. TRBD2 TRBJ2-1 TRBV10-1 TGCGCCAGCAGAGGGAGGGTTTTTAGCGGGAGGGATAAGAACAATGAGCAGTTCTTC CASRGRVFSGRDKNNEQFF
. TRBD1 TRBJ1-2 TRBV4-2 TGTGCCAGCAGCCATGATCGGGGACAGGCGAGCTATGGCTACACCTTC CASSHDRGQASYGYTF
. . TRBJ2-7 TRBV19 TGTGCCAGTAGTATGGGACACCCGTACGAGCAGTACTTC CASSMGHPYEQYF
. . TRBJ1-4 TRBV28 TGTGCCAGCAGCCAGGACACGGAAGCAACTAATGAAAAACTGTTTTTT CASSQDTEATNEKLFF
once . TRBJ2-7 TRBV6-6 TGTGCCAGCAGTCCCACCGTTATCGAGCAGTACTTC CASSPTVIEQYF
few . TRBJ1-5 TRBV4-3 TGCGCCAGCAGCCAGGACCATAGGAACAATCAGCCCCAGCATTTT CASSQDHRNNQPQHF
. . TRBJ1-1 TRBV9 TGTGCCAGCAGCGTAAGGGGAAATAAGAACACTGAAGCTTTCTTT CASSVRGNKNTEAFF
. . TRBJ2-7 TRBV2 TGTGCCAGCATTGTGGTCCAGAGCTCCTACGAGCAGTACTTC CASIVVQSSYEQYF
. . TRBJ2-1 TRBV7-9 TGTGCCAGCAGCCTAGGTGGAAGGGGTGAGCAGTTCTTC CASSLGGRGEQFF
. TRBD2 TRBJ2-5 TRBV5-4 TGTGCCAGCTCTCCCAATCTCGGACTAGTAGCTGAGACCCAGTACTTC CASSPNLGLVAETQYF
. TRBD2 TRBJ2-1 TRBV6-1 TGTGCCAGCACGCGGACTAGCGGGATTAATGAGCAGTTCTTC CASTRTSGINEQFF
. TRBD2 TRBJ2-1 TRBV19 TGTGCCAGTAGTATAGCGGGAGGTTTGTACAATGAGCAGTTCTTC CASSIAGGLYNEQFF
. . TRBJ2-1 TRBV7-9 TGTGCCAGCAGCCCCTTGGGGGGCTTGGGCTCCTACAATGAGCAGTTCTTC CASSPLGGLGSYNEQFF
. TRBD2 TRBJ2-1 TRBV19 TGTGCCAGTAGTATGATAGCGGGAGACGCTACTGAGCAGTTCTTC CASSMIAGDATEQFF
. . TRBJ2-7 TRBV7-2 TGTGCCAGCAGCTTTTCAGTCCCGTCCTACGAGCAGTACTTC CASSFSVPSYEQYF
. . TRBJ2-1 TRBV28 TGTGCCAGCAGTGAACAGCTTAATGAGCAGTTCTTC CASSEQLNEQFF
. TRBD2 TRBJ2-1 TRBV4-3 TGCGCCAGCAGCCAAGAGGGACTAGCGGGAGATGAGCAGTTCTTC CASSQEGLAGDEQFF
few . TRBJ1-1 TRBV27 TGTGCCAGCAGTTTCTCCCCGAACACTGAAGCTTTCTTT CASSFSPNTEAFF
. TRBD1 TRBJ1-1 TRBV4-2 TGTGCCAGCAGCCAAACCACAGGGGGCACTGAAGCTTTCTTT CASSQTTGGTEAFF
. TRBD1 TRBJ1-1 TRBV28 TGTGCCAGCACCGCACCGGGGGAGGGGGCGAGCACTGAAGCTTTCTTT CASTAPGEGASTEAFF
. . TRBJ2-2 TRBV4-3 TGCGCCAGCAGCCAGAGCGGGTCGAACACCGGGGAGCTGTTTTTT CASSQSGSNTGELFF
. . TRBJ2-3 TRBV6-1 TGTGCCAGCAGTGAAATGTCGGGGGCGGGCACAGATACGCAGTATTTT CASSEMSGAGTDTQYF
once TRBD2 TRBJ2-7 TRBV14 TGTGCCAGCAGCACCCGACTAGCGGGATCCTACGAGCAGTACTTC CASSTRLAGSYEQYF
once TRBD1 TRBJ2-7 TRBV11-1 TGTGCCAGCAGCCCGGACAGGATCTACGAGCAGTACTTC CASSPDRIYEQYF
. . TRBJ2-5 TRBV4-1 TGCGCCAGCAGCCCCCTCCCACATGTGGGGACCAAAGAGACCCAGTACTTC CASSPLPHVGTKETQYF
. . TRBJ1-4 TRBV6-6 TGTGCCAGCAGTCCCAGGACTAATGAAAAACTGTTTTTT CASSPRTNEKLFF
. TRBD2 TRBJ2-1 TRBV5-6 TGTGCCAGCAGCTGGTGGGCGGGAGGGCCGGGGGATGAGCAGTTCTTC CASSWWAGGPGDEQFF
. . TRBJ2-7 TRBV29-1 TGCAGCGTTGAAGACAAACAGGGTCTGTACGAGCAGTACTTC CSVEDKQGLYEQYF
. . TRBJ1-1 TRBV19 TGTGCCAGTAGTAAAGGGGTTGTCACTGAAGCTTTCTTT CASSKGVVTEAFF
medium-sized TRBD2 TRBJ2-7 TRBV6-1 TGTGCCACTAAACTAGCGGGATCCTACGAGCAGTACTTC CATKLAGSYEQYF
. TRBD1 TRBJ1-4 TRBV6-5 TGTGCCAGCAGTTTGACAGGGATCCCCCAAAAACTGTTTTTT CASSLTGIPQKLFF
once TRBD2 TRBJ2-7 TRBV4-2 TGTGCCAGCAGCCAGACTAGCGGGAGCGCCTACGAGCAGTACTTC CASSQTSGSAYEQYF
once . TRBJ2-1 TRBV15 TGTGCCACCGTTGAGGGAGTCATCTACAATGAGCAGTTCTTC CATVEGVIYNEQFF
. . TRBJ1-3 TRBV6-5 TGTGCCAGCAGTCCGTACAGGGACGGAAACACCATATATTTT CASSPYRDGNTIYF
. . TRBJ2-1 TRBV13 TGTGCCAGCAGCTTAGTTTCGGAAAACTCCTACAATGAGCAGTTCTTC CASSLVSENSYNEQFF